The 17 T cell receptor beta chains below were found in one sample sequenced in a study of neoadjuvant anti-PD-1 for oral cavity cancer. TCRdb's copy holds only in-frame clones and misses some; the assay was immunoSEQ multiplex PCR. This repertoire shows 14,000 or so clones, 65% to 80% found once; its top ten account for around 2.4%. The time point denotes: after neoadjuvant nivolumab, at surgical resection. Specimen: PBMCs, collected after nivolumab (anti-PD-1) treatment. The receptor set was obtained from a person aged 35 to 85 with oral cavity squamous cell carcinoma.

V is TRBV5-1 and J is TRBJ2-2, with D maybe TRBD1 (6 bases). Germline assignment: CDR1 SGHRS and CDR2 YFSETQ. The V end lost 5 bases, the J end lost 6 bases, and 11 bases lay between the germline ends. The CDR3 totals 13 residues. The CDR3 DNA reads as TGCGCCAGCAGTCTCGGACAGTCCGGGGAGCTGTTTTTT. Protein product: CASSLGQSGELFF. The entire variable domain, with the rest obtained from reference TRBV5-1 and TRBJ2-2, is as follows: KAGVTQTPRYLIKTRGQQVTLSCSPISGHRSVSWYQQTPGQGLQFLFEYFSETQRNKGNFPGRFSGRQFSNSRSEMNVSTLELGDSALYLCASSLGQSGELFFGEGSRLTVL.

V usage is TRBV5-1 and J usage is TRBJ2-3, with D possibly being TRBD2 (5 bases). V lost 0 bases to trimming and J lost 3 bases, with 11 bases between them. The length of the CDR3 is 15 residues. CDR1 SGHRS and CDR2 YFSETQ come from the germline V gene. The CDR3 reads CASSLDGLLTDTQYF. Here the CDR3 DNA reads TGCGCCAGCAGCTTGGATGGACTTCTTACAGATACGCAGTATTTT.

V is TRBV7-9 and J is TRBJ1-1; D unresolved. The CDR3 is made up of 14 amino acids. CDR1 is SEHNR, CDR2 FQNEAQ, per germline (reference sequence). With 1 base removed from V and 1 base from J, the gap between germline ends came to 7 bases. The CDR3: CASSLGGGNTEAFF. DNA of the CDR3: TGTGCCAGCAGCTTAGGAGGTGGGAACACTGAAGCTTTCTTT.

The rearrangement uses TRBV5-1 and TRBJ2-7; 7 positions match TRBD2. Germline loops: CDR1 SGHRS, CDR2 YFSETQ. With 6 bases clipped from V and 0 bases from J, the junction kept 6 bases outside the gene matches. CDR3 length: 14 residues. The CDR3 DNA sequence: TGCGCCAGCACCCCTAGCGGAGGCTCCTACGAGCAGTACTTC. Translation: CASTPSGGSYEQYF.

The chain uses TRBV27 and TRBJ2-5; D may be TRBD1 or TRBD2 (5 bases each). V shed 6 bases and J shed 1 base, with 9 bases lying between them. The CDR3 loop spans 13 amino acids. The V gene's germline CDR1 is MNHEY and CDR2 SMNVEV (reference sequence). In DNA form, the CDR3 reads TGTGCCAGCAGCCCGGGGACCCAAGAGACCCAGTACTTC. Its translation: CASSPGTQETQYF.

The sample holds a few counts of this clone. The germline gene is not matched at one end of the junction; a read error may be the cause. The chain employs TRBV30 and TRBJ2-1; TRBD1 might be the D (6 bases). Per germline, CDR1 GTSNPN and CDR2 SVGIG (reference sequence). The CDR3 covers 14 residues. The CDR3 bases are TGTGCCTGGACCAGAGGGGCCAAGACAGGTGCTTTGCTCTTC. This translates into CAWTRGAKTGALLF.

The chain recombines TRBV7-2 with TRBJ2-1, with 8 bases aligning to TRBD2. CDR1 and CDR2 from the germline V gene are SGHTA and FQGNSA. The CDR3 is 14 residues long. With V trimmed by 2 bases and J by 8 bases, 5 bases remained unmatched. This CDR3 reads CASSLRFGGDEQFF. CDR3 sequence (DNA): TGTGCCAGCAGCTTAAGGTTCGGGGGGGATGAGCAGTTCTTC.

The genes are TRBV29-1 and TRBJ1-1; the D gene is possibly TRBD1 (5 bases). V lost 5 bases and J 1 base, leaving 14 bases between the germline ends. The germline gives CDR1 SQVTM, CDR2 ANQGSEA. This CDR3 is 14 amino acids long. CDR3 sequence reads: CSVLRGEGNTEAFF. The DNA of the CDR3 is TGCAGCGTTTTAAGGGGCGAGGGGAACACTGAAGCTTTCTTT.

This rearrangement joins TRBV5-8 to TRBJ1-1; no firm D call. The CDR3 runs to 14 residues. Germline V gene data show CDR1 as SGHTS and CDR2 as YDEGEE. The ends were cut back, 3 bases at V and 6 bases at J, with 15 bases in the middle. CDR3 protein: CASSSQFGSAEAFF. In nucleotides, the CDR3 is TGTGCCAGCAGCTCCCAGTTCGGCTCAGCTGAAGCTTTCTTT. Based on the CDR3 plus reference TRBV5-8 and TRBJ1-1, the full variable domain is EAGVTQSPTHLIKTRGQQATLRCSPISGHTSVYWYQQALGLGLQFLLWYDEGEERNRGNFPPRFSGRQFPNYSSELNVNALELEDSALYLCASSSQFGSAEAFFGQGTRLTVV.

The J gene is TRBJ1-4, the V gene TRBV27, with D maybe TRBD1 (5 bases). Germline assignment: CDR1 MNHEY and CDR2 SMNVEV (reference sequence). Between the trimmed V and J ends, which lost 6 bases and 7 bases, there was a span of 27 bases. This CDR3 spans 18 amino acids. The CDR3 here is CASSPLPGLPSRVEKLFF. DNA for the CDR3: TGTGCCAGCAGCCCACTGCCGGGACTCCCGTCGAGGGTTGAAAAACTGTTTTTT.

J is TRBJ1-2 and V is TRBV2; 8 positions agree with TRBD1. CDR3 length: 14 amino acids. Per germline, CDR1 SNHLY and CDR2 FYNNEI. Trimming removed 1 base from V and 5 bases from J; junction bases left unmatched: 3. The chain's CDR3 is CASSEGRQGYGYTF. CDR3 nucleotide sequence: TGTGCCAGCAGTGAAGGTCGACAGGGGTATGGCTACACCTTC.

In DNA form, the CDR3 reads TGCGCCAGCAGCAAACTTAGGGAATATGAGCAGTTCTTC. Its translation: CASSKLREYEQFF. The V call is TRBV4-1, the J call TRBJ2-1; the D is unclear. V shed 5 bases and J shed 8 bases, with 13 bases lying between them. In germline, CDR1 is MGHRA, CDR2 YSYEKL. This CDR3 has 13 residues.

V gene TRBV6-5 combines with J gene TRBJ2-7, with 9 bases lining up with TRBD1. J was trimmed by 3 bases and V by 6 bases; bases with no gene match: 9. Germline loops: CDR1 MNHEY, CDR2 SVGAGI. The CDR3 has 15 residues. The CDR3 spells CASRLTGTGYYEQYF. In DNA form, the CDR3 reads TGTGCCAGCAGGCTAACCGGGACAGGGTACTACGAGCAGTACTTC.

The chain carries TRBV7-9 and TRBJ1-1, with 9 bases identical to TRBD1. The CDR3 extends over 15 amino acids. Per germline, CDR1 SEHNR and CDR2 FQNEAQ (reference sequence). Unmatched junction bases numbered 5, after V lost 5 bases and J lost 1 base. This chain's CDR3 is CASSPTDRGNTEAFF. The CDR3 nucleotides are TGTGCCAGCAGCCCTACGGACAGGGGGAACACTGAAGCTTTCTTT.

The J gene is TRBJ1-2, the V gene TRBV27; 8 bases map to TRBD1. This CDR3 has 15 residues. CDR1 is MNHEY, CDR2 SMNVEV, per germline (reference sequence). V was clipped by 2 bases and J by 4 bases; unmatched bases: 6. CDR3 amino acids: CASSLNGQGAYGYTF. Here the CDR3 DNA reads TGTGCCAGCAGTTTAAACGGCCAGGGGGCCTATGGCTACACCTTC.

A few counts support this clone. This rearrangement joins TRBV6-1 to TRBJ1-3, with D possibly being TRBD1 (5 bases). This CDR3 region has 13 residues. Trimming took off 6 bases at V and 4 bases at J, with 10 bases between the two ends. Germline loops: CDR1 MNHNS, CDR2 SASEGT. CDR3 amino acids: CASRGLGGNTIYF. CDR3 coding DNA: TGTGCCAGCAGGGGGCTAGGAGGAAACACCATATATTTT.

CDR3 nucleotides: TGTGCCAGCAGCGTAGCCGAACAGCGGGAGATGTCGGGCACAGATACGCAGTATTTT. Its translation: CASSVAEQREMSGTDTQYF. This sequence joins TRBV9 and TRBJ2-3, with TRBD2 matching 8 bases. The V segment lost 0 bases and the J segment 1 base; nucleotides outside the gene matches: 13. CDR3 size: 19 residues. The germline V gene encodes CDR1 SGDLS and CDR2 YYNGEE.